This T cell receptor beta chain was recorded in a study of blood T cell repertoires in COVID-19. At the level of the study: Sample material is recorded as cDNA or gDNA derived from T cells, B-cell-depleted T cells, or PBMCs.

Trimming removed 7 bases from V and 8 bases from J, with 14 bases in between. Germline values: CDR1 MNHEY, CDR2 SVGAGI. CDR3 length: 12 amino acids. Clones were read by immunoSEQ multiplex PCR, and TCRdb kept only the in-frame ones, dropping some. The table shows around 380,000 clones, with approximately 87% occurring only once. Material: PBMCs or T cells enriched from blood (not recorded which). This chain joins TRBV6-5 and TRBJ1-2, with D possibly being TRBD1 (5 bases). The TCR comes from a man younger than 45 who had recovered from COVID-19. CDR3 coding DNA: TGTGCCAGCACCGCGGGGGGTGGAGGCTACACCTTC. This sequence encodes CASTAGGGGYTF.